Below, one TCR beta chain is given with its context. The data belong to a study of OX40 agonist ivuxolimab in advanced cancers. Study background: Hepatocellular carcinoma, melanoma, renal cell or head and neck cancer affected the dose-escalation patients.

Germline values: CDR1 MNHNY, CDR2 SVGAGI (reference sequence). There are 13 residues in the CDR3. V was clipped by 2 bases and J by 3 bases, with 7 bases between them. The method was immunoSEQ multiplex PCR; TCRdb's version includes in-frame clones alone and lacks a portion of them. Found here are fewer than 60,000 clones, roughly nine tenths of them singletons; the top ten hold 13% to 15%. This clonotype was obtained from an adult with an advanced solid tumor such as melanoma, head and neck, liver or kidney cancer. Source: CD4+ or CD8+ T cells sorted from blood, taken in a trial of the OX40 agonist ivuxolimab. V is TRBV6-6 and J is TRBJ1-2; D remains ambiguous. The CDR3 DNA reads as TGTGCCAGCAGTTACGAGAACGACTATGGCTACACCTTC. Residues: CASSYENDYGYTF.